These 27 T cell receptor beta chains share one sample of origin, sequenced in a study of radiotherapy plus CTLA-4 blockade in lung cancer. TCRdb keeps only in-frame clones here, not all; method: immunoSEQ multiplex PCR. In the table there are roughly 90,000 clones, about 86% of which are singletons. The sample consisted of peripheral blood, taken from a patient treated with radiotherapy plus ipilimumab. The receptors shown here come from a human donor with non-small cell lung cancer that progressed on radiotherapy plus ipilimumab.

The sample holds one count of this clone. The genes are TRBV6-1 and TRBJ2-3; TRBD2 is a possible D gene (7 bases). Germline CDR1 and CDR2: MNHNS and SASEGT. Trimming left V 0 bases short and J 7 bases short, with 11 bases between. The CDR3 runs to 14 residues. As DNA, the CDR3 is TGTGCCAGCAGTGAAGCGGGGGGGGCAAATACGCAGTATTTT. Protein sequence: CASSEAGGANTQYF.

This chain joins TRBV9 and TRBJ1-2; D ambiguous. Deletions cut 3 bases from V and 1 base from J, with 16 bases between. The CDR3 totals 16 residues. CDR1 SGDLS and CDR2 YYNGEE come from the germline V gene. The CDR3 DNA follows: TGTGCCAGCAGCGCGCAGTCAGTACCATTTAACTATGGCTACACCTTC. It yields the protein CASSAQSVPFNYGYTF. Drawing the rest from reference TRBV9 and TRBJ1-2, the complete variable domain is DSGVTQTPKHLITATGQRVTLRCSPRSGDLSVYWYQQSLDQGLQFLIQYYNGEERAKGNILERFSAQQFPDLHSELNLSSLELGDSALYFCASSAQSVPFNYGYTFGSGTRLTVV.

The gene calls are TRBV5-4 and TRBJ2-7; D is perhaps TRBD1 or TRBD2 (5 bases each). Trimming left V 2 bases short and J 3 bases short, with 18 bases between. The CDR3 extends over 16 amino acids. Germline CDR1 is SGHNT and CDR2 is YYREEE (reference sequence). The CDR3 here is CASSFTSRDLSYEQYF. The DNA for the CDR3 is TGTGCCAGCAGCTTCACCTCCCGGGACCTTAGCTACGAGCAGTACTTC.

This CDR3 is CASSRLDGGPDEKLFF. The CDR3 bases are TGTGCCAGCAGCCGACTTGATGGGGGGCCGGATGAAAAACTGTTTTTT. This chain uses TRBV4-2 with TRBJ1-4; D perhaps matches TRBD1 (6 bases). Between the trimmed V and J ends, which lost 4 bases and 6 bases, there was a span of 18 bases. CDR1 is LGHNA, CDR2 YNFKEQ, per germline. The CDR3 runs to 16 residues.

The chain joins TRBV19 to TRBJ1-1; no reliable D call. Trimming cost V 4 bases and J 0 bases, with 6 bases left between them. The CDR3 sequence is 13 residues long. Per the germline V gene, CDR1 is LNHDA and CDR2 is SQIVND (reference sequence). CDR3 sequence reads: CASSTDVNTEAFF. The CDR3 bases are TGTGCCAGTAGTACGGACGTGAACACTGAAGCTTTCTTT. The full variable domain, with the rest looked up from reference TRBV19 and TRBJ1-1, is DGGITQSPKYLFRKEGQNVTLSCEQNLNHDAMYWYRQDPGQGLRLIYYSQIVNDFQKGDIAEGYSVSREKKESFPLTVTSAQKNPTAFYLCASSTDVNTEAFFGQGTRLTVV.

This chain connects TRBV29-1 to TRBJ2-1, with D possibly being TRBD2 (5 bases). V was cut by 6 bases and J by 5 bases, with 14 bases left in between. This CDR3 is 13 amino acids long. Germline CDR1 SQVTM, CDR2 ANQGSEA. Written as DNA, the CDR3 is TGCAGCGTGCCGACTACCTACGACAATGAGCAGTTCTTC. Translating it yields CSVPTTYDNEQFF.

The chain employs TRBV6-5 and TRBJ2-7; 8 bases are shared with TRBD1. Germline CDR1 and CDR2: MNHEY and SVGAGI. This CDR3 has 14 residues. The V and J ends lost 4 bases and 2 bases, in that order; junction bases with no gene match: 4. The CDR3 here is CASSSQGATYEQYF. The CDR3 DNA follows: TGTGCCAGCAGTTCCCAGGGGGCCACCTACGAGCAGTACTTC.

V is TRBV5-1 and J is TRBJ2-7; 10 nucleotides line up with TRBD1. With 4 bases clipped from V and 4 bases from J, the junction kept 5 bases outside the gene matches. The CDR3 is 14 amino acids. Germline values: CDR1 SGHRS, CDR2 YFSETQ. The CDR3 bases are TGCGCCAGCAGCCGGGGACAGGGGAAGTACGAGCAGTACTTC. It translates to CASSRGQGKYEQYF.

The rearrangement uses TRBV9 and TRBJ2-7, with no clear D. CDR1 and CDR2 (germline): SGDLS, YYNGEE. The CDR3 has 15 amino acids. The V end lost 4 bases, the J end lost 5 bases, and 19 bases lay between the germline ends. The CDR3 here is CASSPQVMGINEQYF. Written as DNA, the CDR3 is TGTGCCAGCAGCCCCCAGGTCATGGGAATTAACGAGCAGTACTTC. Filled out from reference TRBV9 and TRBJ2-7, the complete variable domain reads DSGVTQTPKHLITATGQRVTLRCSPRSGDLSVYWYQQSLDQGLQFLIQYYNGEERAKGNILERFSAQQFPDLHSELNLSSLELGDSALYFCASSPQVMGINEQYFGPGTRLTVT.

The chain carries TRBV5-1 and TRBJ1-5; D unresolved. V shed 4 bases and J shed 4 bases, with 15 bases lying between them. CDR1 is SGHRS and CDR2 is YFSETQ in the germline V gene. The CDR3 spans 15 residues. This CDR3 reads CASSLLGGKNQPQHF. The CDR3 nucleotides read TGCGCCAGCAGCCTTCTAGGTGGGAAAAATCAGCCCCAGCATTTT.

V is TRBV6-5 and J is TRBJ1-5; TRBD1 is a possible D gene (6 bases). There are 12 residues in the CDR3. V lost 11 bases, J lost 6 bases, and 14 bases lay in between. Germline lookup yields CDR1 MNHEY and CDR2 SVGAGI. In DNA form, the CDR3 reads TGTGCCTCGAAGGGGGGGAGTCAGCCCCAGCATTTT. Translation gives CASKGGSQPQHF.

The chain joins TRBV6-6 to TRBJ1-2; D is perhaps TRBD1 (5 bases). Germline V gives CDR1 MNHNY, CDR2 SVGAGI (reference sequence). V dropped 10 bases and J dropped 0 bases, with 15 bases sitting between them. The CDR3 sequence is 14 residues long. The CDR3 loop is CATLAEGSNYGYTF. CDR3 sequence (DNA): TGTGCCACTTTAGCTGAGGGGTCTAACTATGGCTACACCTTC.

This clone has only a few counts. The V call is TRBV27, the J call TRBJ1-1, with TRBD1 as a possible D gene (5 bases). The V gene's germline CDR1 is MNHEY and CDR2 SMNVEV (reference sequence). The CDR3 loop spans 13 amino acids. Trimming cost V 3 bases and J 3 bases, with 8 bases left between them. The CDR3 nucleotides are TGTGCCAGCAGTTTGTTAGGGGACACTGAAGCTTTCTTT. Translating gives CASSLLGDTEAFF.

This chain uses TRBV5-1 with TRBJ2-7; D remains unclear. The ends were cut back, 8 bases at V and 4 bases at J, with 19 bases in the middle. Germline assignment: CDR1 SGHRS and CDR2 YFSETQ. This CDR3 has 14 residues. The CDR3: CASQTGVNAYEQYF. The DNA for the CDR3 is TGCGCCAGTCAAACTGGGGTCAATGCTTACGAGCAGTACTTC.

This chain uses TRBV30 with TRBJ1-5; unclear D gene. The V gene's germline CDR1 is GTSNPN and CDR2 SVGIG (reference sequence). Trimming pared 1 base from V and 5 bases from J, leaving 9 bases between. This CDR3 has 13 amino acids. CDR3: CAWSGRLDQPQHF. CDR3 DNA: TGTGCCTGGAGTGGTCGTTTGGATCAGCCCCAGCATTTT.

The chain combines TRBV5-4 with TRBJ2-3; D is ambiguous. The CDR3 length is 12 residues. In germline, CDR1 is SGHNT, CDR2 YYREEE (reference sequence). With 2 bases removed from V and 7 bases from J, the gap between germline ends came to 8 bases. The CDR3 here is CASSFTKNTQYF. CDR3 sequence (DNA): TGTGCCAGCAGCTTCACGAAGAATACGCAGTATTTT.

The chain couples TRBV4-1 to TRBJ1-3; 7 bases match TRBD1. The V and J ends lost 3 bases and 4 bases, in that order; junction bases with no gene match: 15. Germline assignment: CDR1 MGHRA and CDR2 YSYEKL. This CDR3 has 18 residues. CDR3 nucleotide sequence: TGCGCCAGCAGCCAGGAAAGACGGAGTTTAGGGGGCGGAAACACCATATATTTT. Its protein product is CASSQERRSLGGGNTIYF.

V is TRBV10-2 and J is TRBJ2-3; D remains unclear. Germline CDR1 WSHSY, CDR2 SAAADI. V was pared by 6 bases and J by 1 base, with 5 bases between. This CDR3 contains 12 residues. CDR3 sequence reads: CASRLGTDTQYF. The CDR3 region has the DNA TGCGCCAGCAGGCTCGGCACAGATACGCAGTATTTT.

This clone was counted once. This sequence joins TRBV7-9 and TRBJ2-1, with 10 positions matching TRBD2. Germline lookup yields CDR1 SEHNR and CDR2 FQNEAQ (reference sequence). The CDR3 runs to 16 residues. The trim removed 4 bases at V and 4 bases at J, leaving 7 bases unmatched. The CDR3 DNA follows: TGTGCCAGCAGCTCCTGGACTAGCGGACAGTACAATGAGCAGTTCTTC. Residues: CASSSWTSGQYNEQFF.

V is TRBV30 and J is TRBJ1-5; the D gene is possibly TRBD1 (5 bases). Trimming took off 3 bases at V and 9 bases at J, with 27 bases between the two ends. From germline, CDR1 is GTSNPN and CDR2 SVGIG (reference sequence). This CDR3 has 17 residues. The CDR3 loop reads CAWSPPGGRNTLWPQHF. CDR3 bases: TGTGCCTGGAGCCCCCCTGGGGGACGGAACACTCTATGGCCCCAGCATTTT. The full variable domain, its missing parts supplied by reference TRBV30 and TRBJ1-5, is SQTIHQWPATLVQPVGSPLSLECTVEGTSNPNLYWYRQAAGRGLQLLFYSVGIGQISSEVPQNLSASRPQDRQFILSSKKLLLSDSGFYLCAWSPPGGRNTLWPQHFGDGTRLSIL.

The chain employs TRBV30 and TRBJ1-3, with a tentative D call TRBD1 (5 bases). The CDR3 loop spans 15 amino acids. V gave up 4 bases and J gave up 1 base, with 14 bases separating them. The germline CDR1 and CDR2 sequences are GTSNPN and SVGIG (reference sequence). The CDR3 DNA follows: TGTGCCTGGACCGTGCGGCAGGGTTCTGGAAACACCATATATTTT. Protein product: CAWTVRQGSGNTIYF.

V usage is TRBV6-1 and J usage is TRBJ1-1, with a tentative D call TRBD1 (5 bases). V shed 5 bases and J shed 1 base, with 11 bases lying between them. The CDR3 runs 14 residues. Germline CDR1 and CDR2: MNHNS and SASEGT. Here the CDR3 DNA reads TGTGCCAGCAGTCTTCAGGGAAAGAACACTGAAGCTTTCTTT. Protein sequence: CASSLQGKNTEAFF.

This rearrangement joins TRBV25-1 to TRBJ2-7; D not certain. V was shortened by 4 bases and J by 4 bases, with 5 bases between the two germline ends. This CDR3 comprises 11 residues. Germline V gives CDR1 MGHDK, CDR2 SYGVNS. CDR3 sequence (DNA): TGTGCCAGCAGTGCGCATTACGAGCAGTACTTC. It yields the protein CASSAHYEQYF.

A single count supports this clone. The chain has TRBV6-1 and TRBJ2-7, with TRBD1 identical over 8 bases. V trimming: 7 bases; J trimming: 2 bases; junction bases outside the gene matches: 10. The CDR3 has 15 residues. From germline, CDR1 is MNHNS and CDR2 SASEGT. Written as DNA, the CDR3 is TGTGCCAGCACTGCTCGGACAGGGAATACCTACGAGCAGTACTTC. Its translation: CASTARTGNTYEQYF.

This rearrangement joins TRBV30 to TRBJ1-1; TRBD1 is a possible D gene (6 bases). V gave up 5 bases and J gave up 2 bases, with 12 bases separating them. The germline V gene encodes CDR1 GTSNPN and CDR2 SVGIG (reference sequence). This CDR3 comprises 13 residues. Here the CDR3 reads CAWGGTLNTEAFF. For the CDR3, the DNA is TGTGCCTGGGGGGGCACACTAAACACTGAAGCTTTCTTT.

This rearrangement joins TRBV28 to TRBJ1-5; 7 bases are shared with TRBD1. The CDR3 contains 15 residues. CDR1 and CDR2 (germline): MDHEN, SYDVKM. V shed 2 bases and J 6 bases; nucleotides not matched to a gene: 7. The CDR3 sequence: CASSLVGGAGQPQHF. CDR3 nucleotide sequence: TGTGCCAGCAGTTTAGTAGGGGGCGCGGGTCAGCCCCAGCATTTT.

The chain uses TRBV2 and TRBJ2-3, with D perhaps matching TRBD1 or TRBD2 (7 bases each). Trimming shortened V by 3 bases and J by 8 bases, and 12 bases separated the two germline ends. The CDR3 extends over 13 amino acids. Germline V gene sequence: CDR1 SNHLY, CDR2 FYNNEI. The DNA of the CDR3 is TGTGCCAGCAGTGAGGGCAGGGGGGGTACGCAGTATTTT. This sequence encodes CASSEGRGGTQYF.